Listed below are T cell receptor beta chains from one sample, sequenced in a study of blood T cells in healthy people across ages. TCRdb fed the 5' RACE reads into MiXCR, producing one record per CDR3 protein. The sample includes 850,000 to 1,000,000 distinct CDR3 sequences, 40% to 60% of them seen just once. Sequencing was carried out using blood. Receptors were obtained from a man between 25 and 39 years old in good health. Each CDR3 is given with its conserved first and last residue. A D gene is named only where the DNA matches it firmly. Clone sizes are given selectively: once, few, many, or a class where the clone is expanded.

V gene	clone size	J gene	D gene	CDR3 protein	CDR3 DNA
TRBV6-4	NA	TRBJ2-7	NA	CASSERGQGRVQYF	TGTGCCAGCAGCGAAAGGGGACAAGGGAGGGTGCAGTACTTC
TRBV12-3/TRBV12-4	NA	TRBJ1-2	TRBD1	CASSFHRTGGAHGYTF	TGTGCCAGCAGTTTTCATCGGACAGGGGGCGCGCATGGCTACACCTTC
TRBV5-1	NA	TRBJ2-1	NA	CASSLTGGIYNEQFF	TGCGCCAGCAGCTTGACAGGAGGGATTTACAATGAGCAGTTCTTC
TRBV5-1	many	TRBJ2-1	TRBD2	CASSLASGSYNEQFF	TGTGCCAGCAGCTTAGCCAGCGGGAGCTACAATGAGCAGTTCTTC
TRBV5-6	few	TRBJ1-2	TRBD1	CASSRGTGDGYTF	TGTGCCAGCAGCCGTGGGACAGGGGATGGCTACACCTTC
TRBV5-6	few	TRBJ2-2	TRBD1	CASSLADRVTGELFF	TGTGCCAGCAGCTTGGCCGACAGGGTTACCGGGGAGCTGTTTTTT
TRBV28	NA	TRBJ1-4	NA	CASSLKQLNEKLFF	TGTGCCAGCAGTCTGAAACAGTTGAATGAAAAACTGTTTTTT
TRBV6-2/TRBV6-3	NA	TRBJ2-5	TRBD2	CASSYSRASGQETQYF	TGTGCCAGCAGTTATTCCAGGGCTAGCGGCCAAGAGACCCAGTACTTC
TRBV4-3	few	TRBJ2-3	NA	CASSQEAAPSTDTQYF	TGCGCCAGCAGCCAAGAGGCGGCCCCGTCCACAGATACGCAGTATTTT
TRBV7-2	few	TRBJ2-1	TRBD2	CASSMTSGVYEQFF	TGTGCCAGCAGCATGACTAGCGGGGTGTATGAGCAGTTCTTC
TRBV10-3	NA	TRBJ2-7	TRBD1	CAISEDRGYSYEQYF	TGTGCCATCAGTGAAGACAGGGGCTACTCCTACGAGCAGTACTTC
TRBV27	few	TRBJ2-7	NA	CASSLAGLNYEQYF	TGTGCCAGCAGTTTAGCGGGACTTAACTACGAGCAGTACTTC
TRBV6-5	NA	TRBJ2-4	TRBD1	CASSYTDRGAKNIQYF	TGTGCCAGCAGTTACACGGACAGGGGGGCCAAAAACATTCAGTACTTC
TRBV4-2	many	TRBJ1-5	NA	CASSQHRASGQPQHF	TGTGCCAGCAGCCAGCACAGGGCCTCGGGGCAGCCCCAGCATTTT
TRBV7-6	NA	TRBJ2-3	NA	CASGTPKEGATDTQYF	TGTGCCAGCGGCACACCTAAGGAGGGGGCGACAGATACGCAGTATTTT
TRBV4-3	many	TRBJ1-6	NA	CASSQREVRSSPLHF	TGCGCCAGCAGCCAACGGGAGGTACGCAGTTCACCCCTCCACTTT
TRBV9	NA	TRBJ2-1	NA	CASSVYQGGDEQFF	TGTGCCAGCAGCGTATACCAGGGCGGAGATGAGCAGTTCTTC
TRBV5-1	NA	TRBJ2-1	TRBD2	CASSSNGGADNEQFF	TGCGCCAGCAGCTCGAACGGGGGGGCCGACAATGAGCAGTTCTTC
TRBV7-9	NA	TRBJ2-3	NA	CASSLARRGATNTQYF	TGTGCCAGCAGCTTAGCTCGTCGGGGGGCGACGAATACGCAGTATTTT
TRBV7-2	few	TRBJ2-3	NA	CASNPGPASTDTQYF	TGTGCCAGCAACCCCGGGCCTGCTAGCACAGATACGCAGTATTTT
TRBV6-2/TRBV6-3	NA	TRBJ1-1	TRBD1	CASVTGTGVIEAFF	TGTGCCAGCGTAACCGGGACAGGCGTGATAGAAGCTTTCTTT
TRBV4-3	once	TRBJ2-2	TRBD2	CASGSWGGRGGTGELFF	TGCGCCAGCGGCTCATGGGGCGGGAGGGGTGGCACCGGGGAGCTGTTTTTT
TRBV20-1	few	TRBJ2-7	NA	CSALLFSGTYEQYF	TGCAGTGCACTGCTATTTAGCGGAACCTACGAGCAGTACTTC
TRBV20-1	few	TRBJ1-2	NA	CSATGPTYGYTF	TGCAGTGCCACGGGTCCGACCTATGGCTACACCTTC
TRBV27	NA	TRBJ2-3	NA	CASSLLLSTDTQYF	TGTGCCAGCAGTTTACTCTTAAGCACAGATACGCAGTATTTT
TRBV5-1	few	TRBJ2-2	NA	CASSFTQTNTGELFF	TGCGCCAGCAGCTTTACCCAGACGAACACCGGGGAGCTGTTTTTT
TRBV3-1	once	TRBJ1-2	NA	CASSNGQKTYGYTF	TGTGCCAGCAGCAACGGGCAGAAAACCTATGGCTACACCTTC
TRBV29-1	few	TRBJ2-6	NA	CSVGTGRSGANVLTF	TGCAGCGTGGGAACGGGGCGCTCTGGGGCCAACGTCCTGACTTTC
TRBV18	NA	TRBJ2-5	NA	CASSPGEAIQETQYF	TGTGCCAGCTCACCAGGCGAAGCCATTCAAGAGACCCAGTACTTC
TRBV12-3/TRBV12-4	NA	TRBJ2-1	NA	CASSSLYGENEQFF	TGTGCCAGCAGCAGTTTATACGGGGAAAATGAGCAGTTCTTC
TRBV12-3/TRBV12-4	few	TRBJ1-1	NA	CASSLWPTEAFF	TGTGCCAGCAGTTTATGGCCCACTGAAGCTTTCTTT
TRBV4-1	once	TRBJ2-7	NA	CASSPPHSSYNEQYF	TGCGCCAGCAGCCCCCCTCACAGCTCCTACAATGAGCAGTACTTC
TRBV7-9	NA	TRBJ2-1	TRBD2	CASSFPWRGGITHNEQFF	TGTGCCAGCAGCTTTCCCTGGCGGGGGGGAATAACCCACAATGAGCAGTTCTTC